These T cell receptor beta chains were read from a single sample in a study of T cells in Graves' hyperthyroidism and ophthalmopathy. TCRdb independently ran MiXCR on the multiplex PCR reads; one entry per CDR3 protein. The sample shows hundreds of thousands of distinct CDR3 sequences, roughly a sixth of them seen only once. Sequenced: blood. The source is a woman aged 40 to 55 with Graves' ophthalmopathy. Both conserved end residues are part of each CDR3. The D gene is left open where the match is weak. Clone size is stated in some rows and not others, as once, few, many or a class when expanded.

len: 17; abundance: .; j_gene: TRBJ2-5; d_gene: TRBD1; v_gene: TRBV18; CDR3nt: TGTGCCAGCTCACTGACTGGGACAGCGCTGTACCAAGAGACCCAGTACTTC; CDR3aa: CASSLTGTALYQETQYF
len: 14; abundance: few; j_gene: TRBJ1-1; d_gene: TRBD1; v_gene: TRBV19; CDR3nt: TGTGCCAGTAAGTCGGGACAGGGAAGGACTGAAGCTTTCTTT; CDR3aa: CASKSGQGRTEAFF
len: 16; abundance: .; j_gene: TRBJ1-1; d_gene: TRBD1; v_gene: TRBV20-1; CDR3nt: TGCAGTGCTAGGAACAGGGGTCGGGCTGTGGACACTGAAGCTTTCTTT; CDR3aa: CSARNRGRAVDTEAFF
len: 14; abundance: few; j_gene: TRBJ1-2; d_gene: TRBD1; v_gene: TRBV3-1; CDR3nt: TGTGCCAGCAGCCCCGCGACAGGGATCTATGGCTACACCTTC; CDR3aa: CASSPATGIYGYTF
len: 15; abundance: many; j_gene: TRBJ2-1; d_gene: TRBD2; v_gene: TRBV6-1; CDR3nt: TGTGCCAGCAGTGGTTCTAGCGGGAGTTACAATGAGCAGTTCTTC; CDR3aa: CASSGSSGSYNEQFF
len: 16; abundance: .; j_gene: TRBJ1-1; d_gene: TRBD1; v_gene: TRBV11-3; CDR3nt: TGTGCCAGCAGCTTTTACAGGGACAGCCTGGACACTGAAGCTTTCTTT; CDR3aa: CASSFYRDSLDTEAFF
len: 15; abundance: .; j_gene: TRBJ2-7; d_gene: TRBD1; v_gene: TRBV11-1; CDR3nt: TGTGCCAGCAGCTACCGCCGGGACAGGGGGCTAGAGCAGTACTTC; CDR3aa: CASSYRRDRGLEQYF
len: 11; abundance: many; j_gene: TRBJ2-7; d_gene: .; v_gene: TRBV12-3/TRBV12-4; CDR3nt: TGTGCCAGCTCCATGCGGTACGAGCAGTACTTC; CDR3aa: CASSMRYEQYF
len: 16; abundance: .; j_gene: TRBJ2-6; d_gene: .; v_gene: TRBV5-1; CDR3nt: TGCGCCAGCAGCTTGGATGGGGGCCCTGGGGCCAACGTCCTGACTTTC; CDR3aa: CASSLDGGPGANVLTF
len: 12; abundance: many; j_gene: TRBJ2-7; d_gene: .; v_gene: TRBV18; CDR3nt: TGTGCCAGCTCACCGCCCGGGAGTGAGCAGTACTTC; CDR3aa: CASSPPGSEQYF
len: 15; abundance: few; j_gene: TRBJ2-6; d_gene: TRBD1; v_gene: TRBV20-1; CDR3nt: TGCAGTGCTAGACCTACAGGGGTAGGGGCCAACGTCCTGACTTTC; CDR3aa: CSARPTGVGANVLTF
len: 16; abundance: .; j_gene: TRBJ1-3; d_gene: .; v_gene: TRBV3-1; CDR3nt: TGTGCCAGCAGCCAAGATACGAGAGCATCTGGAAACACCATATATTTT; CDR3aa: CASSQDTRASGNTIYF
len: 13; abundance: once; j_gene: TRBJ1-3; d_gene: .; v_gene: TRBV20-1; CDR3nt: TGCAGTGCTAGAGATCAACGGGGATACACCATATATTTT; CDR3aa: CSARDQRGYTIYF
len: 12; abundance: .; j_gene: TRBJ1-2; d_gene: .; v_gene: TRBV7-9; CDR3nt: TGTGCCGGAGCGGGTCGCGGTCTTGGCTACACCTTC; CDR3aa: CAGAGRGLGYTF
len: 11; abundance: many; j_gene: TRBJ1-4; d_gene: .; v_gene: TRBV28; CDR3nt: TGTGCCAGCCATTCCGGGGAAAAACTGTTTTTT; CDR3aa: CASHSGEKLFF
len: 15; abundance: .; j_gene: TRBJ1-6; d_gene: TRBD1; v_gene: TRBV4-1; CDR3nt: TGCGCCAGCAGCCAACCGACAGGGGGCAATTCACCCCTCCACTTT; CDR3aa: CASSQPTGGNSPLHF
len: 11; abundance: .; j_gene: TRBJ2-1; d_gene: .; v_gene: TRBV30; CDR3nt: TGTGCCTGGAGTGTAACCCCGGGGCAGTTCTTC; CDR3aa: CAWSVTPGQFF
len: 17; abundance: .; j_gene: TRBJ1-5; d_gene: TRBD1; v_gene: TRBV20-1; CDR3nt: TGCAGTGCTAGAGGACCCGGGACAGGGGCCCCCAATCAGCCCCAGCATTTT; CDR3aa: CSARGPGTGAPNQPQHF
len: 15; abundance: many; j_gene: TRBJ2-1; d_gene: TRBD2; v_gene: TRBV3-1; CDR3nt: TGTGCCAGCAGCTCCGGGACTAGCGGTATCAATGAGCAGTTCTTC; CDR3aa: CASSSGTSGINEQFF
len: 19; abundance: .; j_gene: TRBJ2-3; d_gene: TRBD2; v_gene: TRBV18; CDR3nt: TGTGCCAGCTCACCACTCTCGACTAGCGGAGCTGCTAGCACAGATACGCAGTATTTT; CDR3aa: CASSPLSTSGAASTDTQYF
len: 15; abundance: few; j_gene: TRBJ2-2; d_gene: TRBD1; v_gene: TRBV6-1; CDR3nt: TGTGCCAGCAGATGGGCAGGGGGTTTTGGCGGGGAGCTGTTTTTT; CDR3aa: CASRWAGGFGGELFF
len: 12; abundance: many; j_gene: TRBJ1-2; d_gene: TRBD1; v_gene: TRBV2; CDR3nt: TGTGCCAGCAAAGGGGGCAACTATGGCTACACCTTC; CDR3aa: CASKGGNYGYTF
len: 13; abundance: once; j_gene: TRBJ2-5; d_gene: .; v_gene: TRBV24-1; CDR3nt: TGTGCCACCAGTGAGGGACACTCAGAGACCCAGTACTTC; CDR3aa: CATSEGHSETQYF
len: 13; abundance: few; j_gene: TRBJ1-1; d_gene: .; v_gene: TRBV4-1; CDR3nt: TGCGCCAGCAGTACAGGGATACTCACTGAAGCTTTCTTT; CDR3aa: CASSTGILTEAFF
len: 15; abundance: many; j_gene: TRBJ2-3; d_gene: .; v_gene: TRBV2; CDR3nt: TGTGCCAGCAGCGAGGCGGGACAGAACACAGATACGCAGTATTTT; CDR3aa: CASSEAGQNTDTQYF
len: 16; abundance: .; j_gene: TRBJ2-1; d_gene: .; v_gene: TRBV4-1; CDR3nt: TGCGCCAGCAGCCGCAGGTCAGGGACCACTTACAATGAGCAGTTCTTC; CDR3aa: CASSRRSGTTYNEQFF
len: 16; abundance: many; j_gene: TRBJ2-1; d_gene: TRBD2; v_gene: TRBV7-8; CDR3nt: TGTGCCAGCAGCCCCCGACTAGCGGGGAACTACAATGAGCAGTTCTTC; CDR3aa: CASSPRLAGNYNEQFF
len: 15; abundance: many; j_gene: TRBJ2-7; d_gene: .; v_gene: TRBV7-2; CDR3nt: TGTGCCAGCAGCTTAGCTCTAACAGGGCTGGGCGAGCAGTACTTC; CDR3aa: CASSLALTGLGEQYF
len: 15; abundance: many; j_gene: TRBJ2-1; d_gene: .; v_gene: TRBV3-1; CDR3nt: TGTGCCAGCAGCCTCCGATCCCCCTCCTACAATGAGCAGTTCTTC; CDR3aa: CASSLRSPSYNEQFF
len: 14; abundance: .; j_gene: TRBJ2-7; d_gene: .; v_gene: TRBV11-1; CDR3nt: TGTGCCAGCAGCTACCCCCCCGACGCCTACGAGCAGTACTTC; CDR3aa: CASSYPPDAYEQYF
len: 13; abundance: .; j_gene: TRBJ1-2; d_gene: TRBD1; v_gene: TRBV20-1; CDR3nt: TGCAGTGCTAGCCAGGGGGCGGGCTATGGCTACACCTTC; CDR3aa: CSASQGAGYGYTF
len: 12; abundance: many; j_gene: TRBJ2-3; d_gene: TRBD1; v_gene: TRBV29-1; CDR3nt: TGCAGCGTGACAGGGGGCACAGATACGCAGTATTTT; CDR3aa: CSVTGGTDTQYF
len: 14; abundance: .; j_gene: TRBJ2-3; d_gene: .; v_gene: TRBV6-1; CDR3nt: TGTGCCAGCTTGGGCGGGAAACCCACAGATACGCAGTATTTT; CDR3aa: CASLGGKPTDTQYF